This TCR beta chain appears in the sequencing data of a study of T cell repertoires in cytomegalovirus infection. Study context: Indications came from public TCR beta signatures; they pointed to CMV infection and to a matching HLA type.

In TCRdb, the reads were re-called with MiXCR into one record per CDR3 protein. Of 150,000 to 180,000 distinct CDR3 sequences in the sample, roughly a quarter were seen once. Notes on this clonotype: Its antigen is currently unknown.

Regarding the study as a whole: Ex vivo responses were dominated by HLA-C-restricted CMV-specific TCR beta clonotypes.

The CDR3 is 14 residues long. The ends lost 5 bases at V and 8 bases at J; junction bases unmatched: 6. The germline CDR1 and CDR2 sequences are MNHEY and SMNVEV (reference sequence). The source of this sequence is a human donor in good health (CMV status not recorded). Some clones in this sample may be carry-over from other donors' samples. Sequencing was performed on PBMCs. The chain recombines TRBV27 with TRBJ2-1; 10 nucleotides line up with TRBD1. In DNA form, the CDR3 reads TGTGCCAGCAGTCGACAGGGGGCATGGGATGAGCAGTTCTTC. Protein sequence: CASSRQGAWDEQFF.